This T cell receptor (beta chain) is drawn from a study of blood T cell repertoires in COVID-19. Seattle participants joined during active infection and were tracked over time. Sequencing used immunoSEQ multiplex PCR; TCRdb keeps in-frame clones, though not all of them. The sample records about 93,000 clones, 75% to 90% being singletons. Germline CDR1 reads MDHEN; CDR2 reads SYDVKM. V shed 0 bases and J shed 5 bases, with 13 bases lying between them. This CDR3 has 15 residues. The V and J genes are TRBV28 and TRBJ2-5; a possible D gene is TRBD1 (6 bases). The sample consisted of peripheral blood. The clonotype comes from a man in his sixties with COVID-19, enrolled during active disease. The CDR3 here is CASSLWQGRRETQYF. For the CDR3, the DNA is TGTGCCAGCAGTTTATGGCAGGGGCGACGGGAGACCCAGTACTTC.